The table lists the clone carrying this T cell receptor (beta chain) with a count of one. The CDR3 is 17 amino acids. Trimming removed 3 bases from V and 5 bases from J, with 17 bases in between. The germline CDR1 and CDR2 sequences are LNHDA and SQIVND (reference sequence). In the original workflow: Amplifying reference gene primers gave estimates of nucleated cell counts. Measured with immunoSEQ multiplex PCR; TCRdb has only the in-frame clones, and not every one. The DNA was the basis for D and trimming; V, J and clone size are from that table. This table has 180,000 or so clones, around 90% appearing once. The data were taken from a study of blood T cell repertoires in COVID-19.

The sequenced sample was peripheral blood. This chain uses TRBV19 with TRBJ1-6; a weak D match, TRBD1 (5 bases). This clonotype was sampled from a woman aged 50 to 65 with acute or convalescent COVID-19. The CDR3 DNA follows: TGTGCCAGTAGTATGGGAGGGGCGGTGCTGGATAATTCACCCCTCCACTTT. Amino acids: CASSMGGAVLDNSPLHF.